One T cell receptor (beta chain) is described in this entry. CDR1 is SGHNT, CDR2 YENEEA, per germline. V shed 5 bases, J shed 3 bases, and the junction held 6 bases outside the gene matches. This CDR3 spans 15 amino acids. Treatment indicated: roughly 20 received Ad26.COV2.S at low or high dose, single or two shots; about 5 received placebo; per-sample allocation not given. Sampling took place 63 days after the first vaccine or placebo injection. It was an adult aged 18-55 years in Boston who was the donor. This sample was taken from a study of Ad26.COV2.S vaccination and SARS-CoV-2 variants. As for the study in general: Recipients of Ad26.COV2.S got it intramuscularly, once or twice 56 days apart.

Method: immunoSEQ multiplex PCR; TCRdb's copy keeps in-frame clones and lacks some. The sample carries approximately 410,000 clones, roughly 90% recorded once. Sequenced here: peripheral blood, sampled in a trial of Ad26.COV2.S vaccine versus placebo. This receptor was obtained from a person between 18 and 60 years old who received the Ad26.COV2.S COVID-19 vaccine or a placebo. V usage is TRBV11-3 and J usage is TRBJ2-3; 9 nucleotides line up with TRBD2. CDR3 sequence (DNA): TGTGCCAGCAGCGCCGCGGGGGGGAGAACAGATACGCAGTATTTT. Its protein is CASSAAGGRTDTQYF.